One sample yielded the 6 T cell receptor beta chains listed below, sequenced in a study of OX40 agonist ivuxolimab in advanced cancers. Profiling relied on immunoSEQ multiplex PCR, and the TCRdb table lists in-frame clones only, not all of them. The sample holds tens of thousands of clones, around four fifths seen once. Sequencing used CD4+ or CD8+ T cells sorted from blood, obtained in a trial of the OX40 agonist ivuxolimab. These receptors came from an adult with an advanced solid tumor such as melanoma, head and neck, liver or kidney cancer.

The chain links TRBV5-1 to TRBJ1-3; D gene unclear. Looked up from germline, CDR1 is SGHRS and CDR2 is YFSETQ. V was shortened by 0 bases and J by 2 bases, with 6 bases between the two germline ends. The CDR3 consists of 14 residues. The CDR3 is CASSLDIPGNTIYF. The CDR3 DNA sequence: TGCGCCAGCAGCTTGGACATTCCTGGAAACACCATATATTTT. The full variable domain, completed using reference TRBV5-1 and TRBJ1-3, is KAGVTQTPRYLIKTRGQQVTLSCSPISGHRSVSWYQQTPGQGLQFLFEYFSETQRNKGNFPGRFSGRQFSNSRSEMNVSTLELGDSALYLCASSLDIPGNTIYFGEGSWLTVV.

In its sample, this clone was seen a few times. The chain has TRBV10-3 and TRBJ2-6, with D tentatively TRBD2 (6 bases). The CDR3 runs to 15 residues. Germline CDR1 ENHRY, CDR2 SYGVKD. Trimming took off 10 bases at V and 2 bases at J, with 15 bases between the two ends. The CDR3 here is CATSDGGTGANVLTF. CDR3 DNA sequence: TGTGCCACCTCTGATGGGGGGACTGGGGCCAACGTCCTGACTTTC.

V gene TRBV5-1 combines with J gene TRBJ1-4; 8 positions agree with TRBD1. The CDR3 contains 16 residues. J gave up 6 bases and V 4 bases, and 11 bases lay outside the gene matches. Germline loops: CDR1 SGHRS, CDR2 YFSETQ. The CDR3 DNA is TGCGCCAGCAGCGATCCGCTAGGGACAGGTCATGAAAAACTGTTTTTT. This codes for CASSDPLGTGHEKLFF.

This chain uses TRBV6-5 with TRBJ2-5; 8 nucleotides match TRBD2. J was trimmed by 8 bases and V by 4 bases; bases with no gene match: 12. The CDR3 spans 15 residues. Germline assignment: CDR1 MNHEY and CDR2 SVGAGI. The CDR3 DNA follows: TGTGCCAGCAGTTCATCCGCTCCGGGAGGGATAACCCAGTACTTC. Translating it yields CASSSSAPGGITQYF.

The J gene is TRBJ1-4, the V gene TRBV18; D might be TRBD1 (5 bases). Germline CDR1 KGHSH, CDR2 LQKENI. This CDR3 contains 13 residues. V lost 6 bases to trimming and J lost 5 bases, with 10 bases between them. The CDR3 DNA reads TGTGCCAGCTCTCAGGGCGCCAATGAAAAACTGTTTTTT. Translating gives CASSQGANEKLFF.

The chain joins TRBV29-1 to TRBJ1-1, with D unresolved. The ends were cut back, 4 bases at V and 0 bases at J, with 6 bases in the middle. CDR1 and CDR2 (germline): SQVTM, ANQGSEA. The CDR3 is made up of 12 amino acids. The CDR3 loop reads CSVGLVNTEAFF. CDR3 sequence (DNA): TGCAGCGTTGGACTGGTGAACACTGAAGCTTTCTTT.